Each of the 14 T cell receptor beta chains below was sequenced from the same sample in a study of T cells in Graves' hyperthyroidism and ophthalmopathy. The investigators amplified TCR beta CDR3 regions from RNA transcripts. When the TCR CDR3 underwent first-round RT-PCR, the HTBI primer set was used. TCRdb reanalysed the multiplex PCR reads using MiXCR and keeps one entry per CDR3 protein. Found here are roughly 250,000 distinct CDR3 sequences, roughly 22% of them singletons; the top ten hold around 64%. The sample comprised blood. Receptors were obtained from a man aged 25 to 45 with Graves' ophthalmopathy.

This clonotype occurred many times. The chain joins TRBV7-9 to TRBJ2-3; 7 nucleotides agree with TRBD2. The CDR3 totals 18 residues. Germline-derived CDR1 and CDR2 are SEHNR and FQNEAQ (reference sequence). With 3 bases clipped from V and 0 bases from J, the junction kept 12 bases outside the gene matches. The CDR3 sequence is CASSFPLEPSGSTDTQYF. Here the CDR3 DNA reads TGTGCCAGCAGCTTCCCATTAGAGCCTAGCGGAAGCACAGATACGCAGTATTTT.

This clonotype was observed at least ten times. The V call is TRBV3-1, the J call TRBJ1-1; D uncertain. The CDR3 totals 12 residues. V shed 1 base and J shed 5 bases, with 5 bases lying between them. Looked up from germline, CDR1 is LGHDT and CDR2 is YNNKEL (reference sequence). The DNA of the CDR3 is TGTGCCAGCAGCCAAGCAAGAACTGAAGCTTTCTTT. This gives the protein CASSQARTEAFF.

CDR3 DNA: TGCATCCAGGGACAGGGAGGCACTGAAGCTTTCTTT. It specifies CIQGQGGTEAFF. The gene calls are TRBV20-1 and TRBJ1-1; 9 bases are a match to TRBD1. CDR1 is DFQATT and CDR2 is SNEGSKA in the germline V gene (reference sequence). This CDR3 has 12 residues.

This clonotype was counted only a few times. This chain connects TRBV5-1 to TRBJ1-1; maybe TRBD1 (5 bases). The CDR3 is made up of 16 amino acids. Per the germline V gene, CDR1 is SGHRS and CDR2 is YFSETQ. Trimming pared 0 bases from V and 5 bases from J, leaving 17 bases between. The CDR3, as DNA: TGCGCCAGCAGCTTGGCGTGGCAGGGCCGAACGACTGAAGCTTTCTTT. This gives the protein CASSLAWQGRTTEAFF.

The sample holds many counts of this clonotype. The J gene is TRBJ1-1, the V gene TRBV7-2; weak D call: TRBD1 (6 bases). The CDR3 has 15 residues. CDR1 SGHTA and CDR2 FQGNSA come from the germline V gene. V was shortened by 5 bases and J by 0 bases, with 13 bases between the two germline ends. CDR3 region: CASSQDSQMNTEAFF. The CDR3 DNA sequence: TGTGCCAGCAGCCAGGACAGTCAAATGAACACTGAAGCTTTCTTT.

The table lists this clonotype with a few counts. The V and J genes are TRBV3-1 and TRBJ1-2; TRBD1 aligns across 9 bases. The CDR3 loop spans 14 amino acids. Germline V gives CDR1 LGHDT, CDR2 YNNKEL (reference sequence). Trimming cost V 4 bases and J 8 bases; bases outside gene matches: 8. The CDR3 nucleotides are TGTGCCAGCAGCCTTAGGACAGGGGATAGGGGCTACACCTTC. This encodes CASSLRTGDRGYTF. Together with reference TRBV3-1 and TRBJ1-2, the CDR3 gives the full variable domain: DTAVSQTPKYLVTQMGNDKSIKCEQNLGHDTMYWYKQDSKKFLKIMFSYNNKELIINETVPNRFSPKSPDKAHLNLHINSLELGDSAVYFCASSLRTGDRGYTFGSGTRLTVV.

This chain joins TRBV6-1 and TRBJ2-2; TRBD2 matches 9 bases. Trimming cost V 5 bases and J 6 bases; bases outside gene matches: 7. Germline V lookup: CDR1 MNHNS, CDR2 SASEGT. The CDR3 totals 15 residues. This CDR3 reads CASSLAGVIAGELFF. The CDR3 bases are TGTGCCAGCAGTTTAGCGGGAGTGATAGCCGGGGAGCTGTTTTTT.

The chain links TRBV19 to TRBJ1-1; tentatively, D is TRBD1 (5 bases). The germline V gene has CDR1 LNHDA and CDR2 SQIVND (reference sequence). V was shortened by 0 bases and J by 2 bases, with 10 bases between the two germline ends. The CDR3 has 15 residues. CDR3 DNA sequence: TGTGCCAGTAGTATAGATGAACAGGTCAACACTGAAGCTTTCTTT. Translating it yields CASSIDEQVNTEAFF.

CDR3 nucleotide sequence: TGTGCCACCAGCAGACCTCAAGGGAACACTGAAGCTTTCTTT. This codes for CATSRPQGNTEAFF. The V gene is TRBV15, the J gene TRBJ1-1; D is unresolved. The CDR3 totals 14 residues. Germline V lookup: CDR1 LNHNV, CDR2 YYDKDF (reference sequence). V shed 2 bases and J shed 1 base, with 8 bases lying between them. The whole variable domain, filled in from reference TRBV15 and TRBJ1-1, reads DAMVIQNPRYQVTQFGKPVTLSCSQTLNHNVMYWYQQKSSQAPKLLFHYYDKDFNNEADTPDNFQSRRPNTSFCFLDIRSPGLGDTAMYLCATSRPQGNTEAFFGQGTRLTVV.

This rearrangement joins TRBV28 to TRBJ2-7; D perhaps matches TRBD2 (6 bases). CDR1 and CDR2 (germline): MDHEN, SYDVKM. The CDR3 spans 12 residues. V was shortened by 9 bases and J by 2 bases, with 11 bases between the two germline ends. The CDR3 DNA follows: TGTGCCAGTCGACTAGGACCCTACGAGCAGTACTTC. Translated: CASRLGPYEQYF.

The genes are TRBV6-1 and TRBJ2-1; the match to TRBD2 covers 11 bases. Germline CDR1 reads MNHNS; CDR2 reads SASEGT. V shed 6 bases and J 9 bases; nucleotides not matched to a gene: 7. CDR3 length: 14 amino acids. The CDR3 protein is CASRPLGTSGEQFF. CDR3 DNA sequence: TGTGCCAGCAGGCCACTAGGGACTAGCGGTGAGCAGTTCTTC.

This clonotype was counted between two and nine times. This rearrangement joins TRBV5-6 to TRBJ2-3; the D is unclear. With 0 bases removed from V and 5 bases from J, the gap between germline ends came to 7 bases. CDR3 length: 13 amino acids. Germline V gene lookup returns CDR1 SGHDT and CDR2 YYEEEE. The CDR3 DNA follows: TGTGCCAGCAGCTTGGCGGAAGTAGATACGCAGTATTTT. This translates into CASSLAEVDTQYF.

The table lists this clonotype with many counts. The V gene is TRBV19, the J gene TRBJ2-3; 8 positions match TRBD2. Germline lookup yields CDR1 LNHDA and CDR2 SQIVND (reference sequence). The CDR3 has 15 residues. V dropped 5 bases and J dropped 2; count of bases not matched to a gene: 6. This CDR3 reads CASSSSSGSTDTQYF. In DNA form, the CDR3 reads TGTGCCAGTAGTTCGTCTAGCGGGTCCACAGATACGCAGTATTTT.

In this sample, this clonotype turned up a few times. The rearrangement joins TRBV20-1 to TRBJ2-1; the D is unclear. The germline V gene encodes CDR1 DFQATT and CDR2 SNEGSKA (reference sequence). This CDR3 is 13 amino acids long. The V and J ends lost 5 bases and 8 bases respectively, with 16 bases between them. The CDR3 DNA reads TGCAGTGCTGCGACAACCCCGAGCGATGAGCAGTTCTTC. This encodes CSAATTPSDEQFF.